One sample yielded the 25 T cell receptor beta chains listed below, sequenced in a study of Tregs in tolerant kidney transplant recipients. Profiling relied on immunoSEQ multiplex PCR, and the TCRdb table lists in-frame clones only, not all of them. The sample holds around 30,000 clones, 82% seen once. These receptors' targets are unknown. Specimen: Tregs from blood cultured with allogeneic cells. These TCRs come from a human donor in good health.

The V call is TRBV15, the J call TRBJ2-1; perhaps TRBD1 as D (5 bases). Germline CDR1 LNHNV, CDR2 YYDKDF (reference sequence). The CDR3 sequence is 15 residues long. V was shortened by 0 bases and J by 8 bases, with 14 bases between the two germline ends. CDR3 DNA sequence: TGTGCCACCAGCAGAGATTCTAGTCAGGGCCATGAGCAGTTCTTC. Encoded protein: CATSRDSSQGHEQFF.

V gene TRBV6-6 combines with J gene TRBJ1-5; possible D gene TRBD1, 5 bases. Germline CDR1 reads MNHNY; CDR2 reads SVGAGI (reference sequence). The CDR3 has 15 amino acids. The germline V and J ends were trimmed by 2 bases and 4 bases, with 12 bases remaining between them. The CDR3 coding sequence is TGTGCCAGCAGTTACCAGGGAGGAATAAATCAGCCCCAGCATTTT. Its protein is CASSYQGGINQPQHF.

The sample holds one count of this clone. The CDR3 bases are TGTGCCAGCTCCCTCAATAGTAGGGGGCTCTCCGAAGCCAAAAACATTCAGTACTTC. Its protein product is CASSLNSRGLSEAKNIQYF. The chain is built from TRBV18 and TRBJ2-4, with 7 bases fitting TRBD1. Germline V gene sequence: CDR1 KGHSH, CDR2 LQKENI. The V and J ends lost 6 bases and 0 bases, in that order; junction bases with no gene match: 17. This CDR3 contains 19 residues.

This rearrangement joins TRBV5-1 to TRBJ2-2, with TRBD2 identical over 7 bases. The CDR3 runs 15 residues. In germline, CDR1 is SGHRS, CDR2 YFSETQ. The junction had 5 bases not matched to a gene; V was cut back by 6 bases and J by 0 bases. The CDR3 loop reads CASKASGTNTGELFF. CDR3 sequence (DNA): TGCGCCAGCAAAGCTAGCGGTACGAACACCGGGGAGCTGTTTTTT.

CDR3 in DNA: TGTGCCAGCAGCTTACGGCGGGGGCCCACCTCCTACAATGAGCAGTTCTTC. Encoded protein: CASSLRRGPTSYNEQFF. The chain is built from TRBV7-9 and TRBJ2-1; perhaps TRBD2 as D (7 bases). This CDR3 comprises 17 residues. Looked up from germline, CDR1 is SEHNR and CDR2 is FQNEAQ (reference sequence). V shed 2 bases and J shed 0 bases, with 14 bases lying between them. The variable domain in full, with the rest retrieved from reference TRBV7-9 and TRBJ2-1, is DTGVSQNPRHKITKRGQNVTFRCDPISEHNRLYWYRQTLGQGPEFLTYFQNEAQLEKSRLLSDRFSAERPKGSFSTLEIQRTEQGDSAMYLCASSLRRGPTSYNEQFFGPGTRLTVL.

The chain is built from TRBV2 and TRBJ2-1; D tentatively reads TRBD1 or TRBD2 (5 bases each). Germline V gene lookup returns CDR1 SNHLY and CDR2 FYNNEI. Trimming left V 6 bases short and J 5 bases short, with 11 bases between. The length of the CDR3 is 13 residues. CDR3 residues: CASRGRRNNEQFF. The CDR3 DNA follows: TGTGCCAGCAGGGGACGGCGAAACAATGAGCAGTTCTTC.

The rearrangement joins TRBV15 to TRBJ2-7; 10 nucleotides align to TRBD1. The germline V gene encodes CDR1 LNHNV and CDR2 YYDKDF (reference sequence). J lost 2 bases, V lost 6 bases, and 7 bases had no gene match. The CDR3 loop spans 15 amino acids. CDR3: CATSRPGQGTYEQYF. CDR3 bases: TGTGCCACCAGTCGCCCGGGACAGGGGACCTACGAGCAGTACTTC.

The V call is TRBV27, the J call TRBJ1-5; weak D call: TRBD1 (6 bases). Trimming stripped 5 bases from V and 3 bases from J, with 26 bases between. The CDR3 covers 19 residues. CDR1 is MNHEY and CDR2 is SMNVEV in the germline V gene (reference sequence). Here the CDR3 DNA reads TGTGCCAGCAGTGCATCCGGTCTAGGGGGACACAAATACAATCAGCCCCAGCATTTT. Amino acids: CASSASGLGGHKYNQPQHF.

The rearrangement uses TRBV12-5 and TRBJ1-1; D is unclear. Trimming shortened V by 7 bases and J by 1 base, and 10 bases separated the two germline ends. CDR3 length equals 13 residues. The V gene's germline CDR1 is LGHNT and CDR2 FRNRAP. The CDR3 is CASAEPWNTEAFF. CDR3 nucleotides: TGTGCTAGTGCCGAACCCTGGAACACTGAAGCTTTCTTT.

The chain carries TRBV6-6 and TRBJ2-7; no clear D. Germline lookup yields CDR1 MNHNY and CDR2 SVGAGI (reference sequence). Trimming shortened V by 5 bases and J by 7 bases, and 12 bases separated the two germline ends. The CDR3 loop spans 12 amino acids. In DNA form, the CDR3 reads TGTGCCAGCAGTCACCCCTTGTGGGAGCAGTACTTC. As protein: CASSHPLWEQYF.

The J gene is TRBJ2-1, the V gene TRBV25-1; D remains ambiguous. V lost 4 bases and J lost 9, with 13 bases in between. Looked up from germline, CDR1 is MGHDK and CDR2 is SYGVNS. The CDR3 is 13 residues long. In DNA, the CDR3 is TGTGCCAGCAGTGGGGTTCCTAGATCTGAGCAGTTCTTC. Its translation is CASSGVPRSEQFF. Complete variable domain (other parts from reference TRBV25-1 and TRBJ2-1): EADIYQTPRYLVIGTGKKITLECSQTMGHDKMYWYQQDPGMELHLIHYSYGVNSTEKGDLSSESTVSRIRTEHFPLTLESARPSHTSQYLCASSGVPRSEQFFGPGTRLTVL.

V usage is TRBV4-3 and J usage is TRBJ2-1; D is perhaps TRBD1 (6 bases). This CDR3 region has 18 residues. Between the trimmed V and J ends, which lost 1 base and 8 bases, there was a span of 24 bases. The germline V gene has CDR1 LGHNA and CDR2 YSLEER. As DNA, the CDR3 is TGCGCCAGCAGCCAAGCCCCACCGCCCGCTGGGCCAGGGGATGAGCAGTTCTTC. Translating it yields CASSQAPPPAGPGDEQFF.

The rearrangement uses TRBV9 and TRBJ2-7, with D possibly matching TRBD2 (5 bases). The V gene lost 4 bases and the J gene lost 0 bases, with 20 bases spanning the gap. Germline CDR1 reads SGDLS; CDR2 reads YYNGEE. The CDR3 sequence is 17 residues long. CDR3 loop: CASSSPRERPLSYEQYF. Here the CDR3 DNA reads TGTGCCAGCAGCTCCCCCCGAGAGCGGCCACTCTCCTACGAGCAGTACTTC.

The genes are TRBV28 and TRBJ1-5; D gene uncertain. Per germline, CDR1 MDHEN and CDR2 SYDVKM. CDR3 length: 18 amino acids. The V end lost 6 bases, the J end lost 0 bases, and 21 bases lay between the germline ends. The CDR3 here is CASSGSFSAPYSNQPQHF. The CDR3 bases are TGTGCCAGCAGCGGGTCTTTTTCAGCCCCTTATAGCAATCAGCCCCAGCATTTT. Looking up the rest from reference TRBV28 and TRBJ1-5 gives the full variable domain: DVKVTQSSRYLVKRTGEKVFLECVQDMDHENMFWYRQDPGLGLRLIYFSYDVKMKEKGDIPEGYSVSREKKERFSLILESASTNQTSMYLCASSGSFSAPYSNQPQHFGDGTRLSIL.

The J gene is TRBJ2-7, the V gene TRBV6-1; the D is unclear. V was pared by 8 bases and J by 3 bases, with 17 bases between. This CDR3 is 14 amino acids long. In germline, CDR1 is MNHNS, CDR2 SASEGT. The DNA for the CDR3 is TGTGCCAGCGGTTGGAGAGCTCCCGTCTACGAGCAGTACTTC. Translation gives CASGWRAPVYEQYF.

The rearrangement links TRBV7-2 to TRBJ2-3; D is tentatively TRBD1 or TRBD2 (5 bases each). V was cut by 1 base and J by 2 bases, with 10 bases left in between. Germline lookup yields CDR1 SGHTA and CDR2 FQGNSA. This CDR3 is built from 15 residues. The CDR3, as DNA: TGTGCCAGCAGCTTAGTCGGGGACCCCACAGATACGCAGTATTTT. Encoded protein: CASSLVGDPTDTQYF. The full variable domain, its missing parts supplied by reference TRBV7-2 and TRBJ2-3, is GAGVSQSPSNKVTEKGKDVELRCDPISGHTALYWYRQSLGQGLEFLIYFQGNSAPDKSGLPSDRFSAERTGGSVSTLTIQRTQQEDSAVYLCASSLVGDPTDTQYFGPGTRLTVL.

CDR3 bases: TGTGCCAGCAGCTTAAGACCAGTGTATAATTCACCCCTCCACTTT. Translation: CASSLRPVYNSPLHF. V is TRBV7-2 and J is TRBJ1-6; D is unclear. The germline V and J ends were trimmed by 2 bases and 4 bases, with 9 bases remaining between them. Germline CDR1 is SGHTA and CDR2 is FQGNSA. The CDR3 runs 15 residues.

V gene TRBV30 combines with J gene TRBJ1-4; TRBD1 is a possible D gene (6 bases). The CDR3 runs to 14 residues. Germline loops: CDR1 GTSNPN, CDR2 SVGIG (reference sequence). The V end lost 3 bases, the J end lost 4 bases, and 12 bases lay between the germline ends. For the CDR3, the DNA is TGTGCCTGGAGGGCAACAGGGTTTAATGAAAAACTGTTTTTT. Protein: CAWRATGFNEKLFF.

V is TRBV4-3 and J is TRBJ1-1; 10 bases match TRBD1. This CDR3 is built from 16 residues. Germline V gene lookup returns CDR1 LGHNA and CDR2 YSLEER. The trim removed 4 bases at V and 4 bases at J, leaving 9 bases unmatched. In DNA form, the CDR3 reads TGCGCCAGCAGCCTTGGACAGGGGGGTACCAGCACTGAAGCTTTCTTT. Its protein product is CASSLGQGGTSTEAFF.

The chain joins TRBV27 to TRBJ1-2; D might be TRBD1 (5 bases). This CDR3 spans 14 amino acids. Trimming pared 7 bases from V and 7 bases from J, leaving 19 bases between. The germline CDR1 and CDR2 sequences are MNHEY and SMNVEV (reference sequence). DNA of the CDR3: TGTGCCAGCAAACCATCCAGGGTGACTGCTGGCTACACCTTC. It encodes CASKPSRVTAGYTF.

This chain connects TRBV19 to TRBJ1-2; 8 bases agree with TRBD1. Germline V gene sequence: CDR1 LNHDA, CDR2 SQIVND (reference sequence). With V trimmed by 7 bases and J by 4 bases, 8 bases remained unmatched. The CDR3 loop spans 14 amino acids. In nucleotides, the CDR3 is TGTGCCAGTATTTCAGGGGGCTCAGGCTATGGCTACACCTTC. The encoded protein is CASISGGSGYGYTF. Drawing the rest from reference TRBV19 and TRBJ1-2, the complete variable domain is DGGITQSPKYLFRKEGQNVTLSCEQNLNHDAMYWYRQDPGQGLRLIYYSQIVNDFQKGDIAEGYSVSREKKESFPLTVTSAQKNPTAFYLCASISGGSGYGYTFGSGTRLTVV.

The CDR3, as DNA: TGTGCCAGCAGCCAAGGTAGTGGCTACAATGAGCAGTTCTTC. This codes for CASSQGSGYNEQFF. The chain employs TRBV14 and TRBJ2-1, with unresolved D. Trimming took 1 base from V and 3 from J, leaving 7 bases between them. This CDR3 region has 14 residues. Germline values: CDR1 SGHDN, CDR2 FVKESK. The full variable domain, in which reference TRBV14 and TRBJ2-1 provide the parts outside the CDR3, is EAGVTQFPSHSVIEKGQTVTLRCDPISGHDNLYWYRRVMGKEIKFLLHFVKESKQDESGMPNNRFLAERTGGTYSTLKVQPAELEDSGVYFCASSQGSGYNEQFFGPGTRLTVL.

The chain uses TRBV5-4 and TRBJ2-5; D is uncertain. Germline CDR1 SGHNT, CDR2 YYREEE (reference sequence). The CDR3 has 12 amino acids. Trimming removed 5 bases at V and 1 base at J, with 6 bases between. Written as DNA, the CDR3 is TGTGCCAGCAGACGAGGCCAAGAGACCCAGTACTTC. This encodes CASRRGQETQYF.

The chain joins TRBV6-1 to TRBJ1-1; no clear D gene. CDR1 and CDR2 from the germline V gene are MNHNS and SASEGT. The V and J ends lost 6 bases and 4 bases respectively, with 12 bases between them. The CDR3 runs 13 residues. CDR3 in DNA: TGTGCCAGCAGGGGCCTTAGAGGCACTGAAGCTTTCTTT. Translating gives CASRGLRGTEAFF.

The V gene is TRBV10-2, the J gene TRBJ1-1; weak D call: TRBD1 (5 bases). V dropped 6 bases and J dropped 0 bases, with 11 bases sitting between them. Germline V gene sequence: CDR1 WSHSY, CDR2 SAAADI. The CDR3 is 14 amino acids. The CDR3 bases are TGCGCCAGCAGGAGTGGGGGGATGAACACTGAAGCTTTCTTT. Translating it yields CASRSGGMNTEAFF.